This T cell receptor (beta chain) was profiled in a study of blood T cell repertoires in COVID-19. At the level of the study: The analysed material was cDNA or gDNA that came from T cells, B-cell-depleted T cells, or PBMCs.

Sequencing was performed with immunoSEQ multiplex PCR; in TCRdb, only in-frame clones are kept and a portion is missing. Here the sample spans 200,000 to 300,000 clones, nearly 90% being singletons. Deletions cut 6 bases from V and 2 bases from J, with 10 bases between. The germline V gene has CDR1 SNHLY and CDR2 FYNNEI. CDR3 length: 13 amino acids. Sample: peripheral blood. J is TRBJ1-2 and V is TRBV2; D possibly corresponds to TRBD1 (6 bases). The clonotype comes from a man younger than 35 with active or convalescent COVID-19. In nucleotides, the CDR3 is TGTGCCAGCAGCAACACAGGGAACTATGGCTACACCTTC. This codes for CASSNTGNYGYTF.